This T cell receptor (beta chain) was observed in a study of T cell changes during pregnancy in multiple sclerosis. This table comes from immunoSEQ multiplex PCR, and its TCRdb copy is limited to in-frame clones, with some not included. The top ten clones hold over 0.65% of a sample with over 30,000 clones, roughly 89% of them seen once. Trimming took off 8 bases at V and 6 bases at J, with 17 bases between the two ends. This CDR3 contains 13 residues. Germline V CDR1 and CDR2: SNHLY, FYNNEI. The TCR sequence derives from a female donor in good health, enrolled as a control in a pregnancy study. Specimen: CD4+ T cells from peripheral blood mononuclear cells, collected in the second trimester of pregnancy. The chain has TRBV2 and TRBJ2-7, with a possible D match to TRBD2 (6 bases). The CDR3 nucleotides read TGTGCCAGCCGCGGCGGGGAATTCGGCGAGCAGTACTTC. Residues: CASRGGEFGEQYF.